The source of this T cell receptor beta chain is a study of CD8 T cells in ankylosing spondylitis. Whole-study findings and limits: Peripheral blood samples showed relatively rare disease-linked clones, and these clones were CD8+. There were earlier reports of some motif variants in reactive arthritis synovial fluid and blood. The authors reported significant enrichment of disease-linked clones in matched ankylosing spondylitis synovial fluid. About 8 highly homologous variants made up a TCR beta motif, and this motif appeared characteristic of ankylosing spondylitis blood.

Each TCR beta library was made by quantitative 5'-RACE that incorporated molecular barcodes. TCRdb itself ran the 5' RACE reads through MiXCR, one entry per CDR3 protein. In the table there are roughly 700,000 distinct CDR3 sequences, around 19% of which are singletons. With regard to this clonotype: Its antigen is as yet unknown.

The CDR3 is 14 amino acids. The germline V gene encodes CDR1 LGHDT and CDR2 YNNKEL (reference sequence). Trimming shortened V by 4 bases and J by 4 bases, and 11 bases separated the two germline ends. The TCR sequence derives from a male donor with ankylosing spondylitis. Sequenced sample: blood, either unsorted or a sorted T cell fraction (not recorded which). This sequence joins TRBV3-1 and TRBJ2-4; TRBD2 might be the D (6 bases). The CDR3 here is CASSPWTMKNIQYF. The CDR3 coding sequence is TGTGCCAGCAGCCCCTGGACTATGAAAAACATTCAGTACTTC.